A selection of T cell receptor beta chains follows, all from one sample in a study of T cell responses to AZD1222 COVID-19 vaccine. The method was immunoSEQ multiplex PCR; TCRdb's version includes in-frame clones alone and lacks a portion of them. This sample has under 150,000 clones, with roughly 88% found just once. The sequencing used peripheral blood, collected 28 days after the second AZD1222 dose. These receptors were collected from an adult who received the AZD1222 COVID-19 vaccine. CDR3s leave out the opening cysteine and the closing phenylalanine or tryptophan.

v_call | cdr3_aa
TRBV7-6 | ASSFGTANQPQH
TRBV14 | ASSQDPGTTDTQY
TRBV6-5 | ATRTGWRGYT
TRBV11-1 | ASSLQPGANEQF
TRBV6-5 | ASKRQDNQPQH
TRBV28 | ASSLDRGDTIGTQY
TRBV6-2/TRBV6-3 | ASSYRRGTGANVLT
TRBV6-5 | ASSYSQTGLEKLF
TRBV5-1 | ASSLLIRQGQGYGYT
TRBV28 | ASSLTGTRGTDTQY
TRBV18 | ASSPNSGTEAF
TRBV5-1 | ASSTDRLGNTEAF
TRBV7-8 | ASNSDLGNYGYT
TRBV19 | ASSPARNVGELF
TRBV6-2/TRBV6-3 | ASSYPPATSNQPQH
TRBV5-6 | ASSADRGSSYNEQF
TRBV28 | ASIAGGPTYEQY
TRBV5-1 | ASSFTGGSGELF
TRBV16 | ASSQLDGQPQH
TRBV6-5 | ASRPPRGDYSPLH
TRBV6-2/TRBV6-3 | ASSVGDTGELF
TRBV2 | ASIEGRLNEKLF
TRBV20-1 | SARGGETQY
TRBV10-3 | AISAGGGGAYGYT
TRBV3-1/TRBV3-2 | ASSRYSSYEQY
TRBV21-1 | ASSKENGTGTNTEAF
TRBV6-6 | ASSPLIPGTGGYEQY
TRBV6-5 | ASSRQGNSPLH
TRBV18 | ASSPVAGSGITF
TRBV6-1 | ASSEFTGDTEAF
TRBV10-3 | AISETGLGTDTQY
TRBV19 | ASKGSGNTIY
TRBV9 | ASSVVPGSRDTQY
TRBV10-2 | ASTDIAGGPYEQY
TRBV7-9 | ASRDGRAGNEKLF
TRBV14 | ASSHRHGSSQETQY
TRBV5-1 | ASSFLGQGASELAF